These 32 T cell receptor beta chains originate from one sample sequenced in a study of blood T cell repertoires in COVID-19. The data were produced by immunoSEQ multiplex PCR, yet TCRdb's version contains in-frame clones alone and is incomplete. The table includes about 240,000 clones, under 85% detected once. The specimen sequenced was peripheral blood. These receptors all come from a human donor in a cohort sampled during active COVID-19.

CDR3 region: CASSPHGRHQPQHF. CDR3 DNA sequence: TGTGCCAGCAGCCCTCATGGGAGGCATCAGCCCCAGCATTTT. V gene TRBV21-1 combines with J gene TRBJ1-5. TRBV21-1 corresponds to a pseudogene. The CDR3 is 14 residues long.

The rearrangement links TRBV10-1 to TRBJ2-2; 10 bases line up with TRBD2. V lost 7 bases and J lost 6; bases outside the gene matches: 8. The CDR3 loop spans 15 amino acids. Germline values: CDR1 WNHNN, CDR2 SYGVQD (reference sequence). CDR3 nucleotides: TGCGCCAGCACCCTAGCGGGAGAAGGGCCCGGGGAGCTGTTTTTT. Its translation: CASTLAGEGPGELFF.

The chain is built from TRBV9 and TRBJ2-7; D may be TRBD2 (6 bases). The germline gives CDR1 SGDLS, CDR2 YYNGEE. There are 14 residues in the CDR3. V lost 3 bases, J lost 1 base, and 11 bases lay in between. CDR3 loop: CASSGGVVSYEQYF. Written as DNA, the CDR3 is TGTGCCAGCAGCGGCGGGGTCGTGTCCTACGAGCAGTACTTC.

The CDR3 is CASSRQSLQETQYF. CDR3 nucleotides: TGTGCCAGCAGCCGACAGAGTCTCCAAGAGACCCAGTACTTC. V is TRBV7-9 and J is TRBJ2-5, with D possibly matching TRBD1 (5 bases). V lost 5 bases and J 1 base, leaving 11 bases between the germline ends. The CDR3 has 14 amino acids. CDR1 is SEHNR, CDR2 FQNEAQ, per germline (reference sequence). Combining the CDR3 with reference TRBV7-9 and TRBJ2-5 gives the whole variable domain DTGVSQNPRHKITKRGQNVTFRCDPISEHNRLYWYRQTLGQGPEFLTYFQNEAQLEKSRLLSDRFSAERPKGSFSTLEIQRTEQGDSAMYLCASSRQSLQETQYFGPGTRLLVL.

This clone has just one count. The chain combines TRBV2 with TRBJ2-5; D is possibly TRBD1 (7 bases). Deletions cut 4 bases from V and 4 bases from J, with 19 bases between. This CDR3 contains 16 residues. The germline gives CDR1 SNHLY, CDR2 FYNNEI. CDR3 nucleotides: TGTGCCAGCAGTGCCCTCGGCGGGGCAGGGGGAGAGACCCAGTACTTC. This codes for CASSALGGAGGETQYF.

The chain recombines TRBV7-2 with TRBJ2-1, with TRBD1 matching 7 bases. This CDR3 has 14 amino acids. Germline assignment: CDR1 SGHTA and CDR2 FQGNSA. V lost 5 bases to trimming and J lost 8 bases; unmatched junction nucleotides: 9. CDR3 in DNA: TGTGCCAGCAGCCCCAGACAGGGTATGGATGAGCAGTTCTTC. This sequence encodes CASSPRQGMDEQFF.

For the CDR3, the DNA is TGTGCCAGCAGCTATCCAGGGAATCAGGAATCTTTAAATTTTTACGAGCAGTACTTC. Translating gives CASSYPGNQESLNFYEQYF. V is TRBV7-9 and J is TRBJ2-7, with D possibly matching TRBD1 (5 bases). V was clipped by 4 bases and J by 4 bases, with 29 bases between them. The germline gives CDR1 SEHNR, CDR2 FQNEAQ (reference sequence). This CDR3 spans 19 amino acids.

This clone was seen only once. The chain combines TRBV27 with TRBJ1-2, with D perhaps TRBD1 (6 bases). V dropped 6 bases and J dropped 1 base, with 18 bases sitting between them. CDR3 length equals 16 residues. Germline loops: CDR1 MNHEY, CDR2 SMNVEV (reference sequence). The CDR3 loop reads CASSSGRRGDNYGYTF. The CDR3 DNA sequence: TGTGCCAGCAGCTCGGGGCGCAGGGGTGATAACTATGGCTACACCTTC.

The J gene is TRBJ2-5, the V gene TRBV28, with 7 bases lining up with TRBD1. The CDR3 is 14 amino acids. Germline loops: CDR1 MDHEN, CDR2 SYDVKM. The junction had 7 bases not matched to a gene; V was cut back by 5 bases and J by 4 bases. CDR3 nucleotides: TGTGCCAGCAGTGGACAGGAAGAAGGAGAGACCCAGTACTTC. It yields the protein CASSGQEEGETQYF.

Here the CDR3 DNA reads TGTGCCAGCCGTCACAGGGCGGGTTCGGCCATATATTTT. This encodes CASRHRAGSAIYF. J is TRBJ1-3 and V is TRBV9; a weak D match, TRBD1 (6 bases). The CDR3 sequence is 13 residues long. V lost 7 bases and J 11 bases, leaving 19 bases between the germline ends. Germline V lookup: CDR1 SGDLS, CDR2 YYNGEE.

V is TRBV20-1 and J is TRBJ1-1; D is ambiguous. Germline V gene lookup returns CDR1 DFQATT and CDR2 SNEGSKA (reference sequence). The CDR3 is 11 amino acids. This chain's CDR3 is CIPPPGTEAFF. DNA for the CDR3: TGCATCCCTCCCCCGGGCACTGAAGCTTTCTTT.

This chain uses TRBV30 with TRBJ2-2, with 13 bases aligning to TRBD2. There are 15 residues in the CDR3. V dropped 1 base and J dropped 4; count of bases not matched to a gene: 0. Germline CDR1 GTSNPN, CDR2 SVGIG (reference sequence). CDR3 region: CAWSGTSGGTGELFF. Written as DNA, the CDR3 is TGTGCCTGGAGTGGGACTAGCGGGGGCACCGGGGAGCTGTTTTTT. Based on the CDR3 plus reference TRBV30 and TRBJ2-2, the full variable domain is SQTIHQWPATLVQPVGSPLSLECTVEGTSNPNLYWYRQAAGRGLQLLFYSVGIGQISSEVPQNLSASRPQDRQFILSSKKLLLSDSGFYLCAWSGTSGGTGELFFGEGSRLTVL.

V gene TRBV5-5 combines with J gene TRBJ2-5; a possible D gene is TRBD1 (5 bases). Germline-derived CDR1 and CDR2 are SGHKS and YYEKEE (reference sequence). With 4 bases removed from V and 4 bases from J, the gap between germline ends came to 14 bases. The CDR3 is 14 residues long. For the CDR3, the DNA is TGTGCCAGCAGCCGTGACTCAGGGCGAGAGACCCAGTACTTC. This sequence encodes CASSRDSGRETQYF.

V and J are TRBV5-1 and TRBJ2-7; D is unclear. CDR3 size: 14 residues. V lost 1 base and J lost 4, with 12 bases in between. Germline CDR1 is SGHRS and CDR2 is YFSETQ. Here the CDR3 reads CASSLPSTGYEQYF. CDR3 in DNA: TGCGCCAGCAGCTTGCCCTCCACCGGTTACGAGCAGTACTTC.

This chain links TRBV9 with TRBJ2-5, with 9 bases aligning to TRBD2. V dropped 4 bases and J dropped 3; count of bases not matched to a gene: 10. This CDR3 has 16 residues. Germline CDR1 is SGDLS and CDR2 is YYNGEE. The CDR3 DNA reads as TGTGCCAGCAGCCCCGGAATTATAGCGGGAGAAGAGACCCAGTACTTC. It specifies CASSPGIIAGEETQYF.

The rearrangement uses TRBV28 and TRBJ1-4; D possibly corresponds to TRBD1 (5 bases). The CDR3 contains 15 residues. Germline CDR1 reads MDHEN; CDR2 reads SYDVKM. Deletions cut 8 bases from V and 10 bases from J, with 23 bases between. The CDR3 nucleotides read TGTGCCAGCCATGCGGGGGAAGGAGGAAGGGGAAAACTGTTTTTT. Translation gives CASHAGEGGRGKLFF.

A remark on this clone: Relative to the germline gene, one junction end is altered; a read error may explain this. The chain combines TRBV7-7 with TRBJ2-2; 7 bases line up with TRBD2. The CDR3 is 16 amino acids. The V gene's germline CDR1 is SSHAT and CDR2 FNYEAQ (reference sequence). CDR3: CASSFQLASNTGELFF. Here the CDR3 DNA reads TGTGCTAGCAGCTTTCAACTAGCGTCGAACACCGGGGAGCTGTTTTTT.

This sequence joins TRBV5-4 and TRBJ2-3; 7 nucleotides align to TRBD2. J was trimmed by 0 bases and V by 4 bases; bases with no gene match: 11. Per germline, CDR1 SGHNT and CDR2 YYREEE (reference sequence). This CDR3 is 17 amino acids long. The CDR3 DNA reads TGTGCCAGCAGCAAAAAGCGAGCGGGATCGAGCACAGATACGCAGTATTTT. It is translated as CASSKKRAGSSTDTQYF.

V is TRBV6-6 and J is TRBJ1-1, with a tentative D call TRBD1 (5 bases). Deletions cut 6 bases from V and 3 bases from J, with 20 bases between. Germline V gene sequence: CDR1 MNHNY, CDR2 SVGAGI (reference sequence). This CDR3 region has 16 residues. CDR3 sequence reads: CASSYRGGAGDTEAFF. The CDR3 DNA sequence: TGTGCCAGCAGCTATAGGGGAGGGGCGGGCGACACTGAAGCTTTCTTT.

This chain connects TRBV27 to TRBJ1-5, with TRBD1 matching 7 bases. Trimming removed 5 bases from V and 7 bases from J; junction bases left unmatched: 11. CDR1 is MNHEY, CDR2 SMNVEV, per germline (reference sequence). This CDR3 comprises 15 residues. The CDR3 DNA reads as TGTGCCAGCAGTCCCCAGACAGGGATAGGCCAGCCCCAGCATTTT. Amino acids: CASSPQTGIGQPQHF.

The chain combines TRBV18 with TRBJ1-5; possibly TRBD1 for D (5 bases). The germline V gene has CDR1 KGHSH and CDR2 LQKENI. V gave up 3 bases and J gave up 2 bases, with 11 bases separating them. The CDR3 is 15 amino acids. The DNA for the CDR3 is TGTGCCAGCTCACCGTCAGACAGCCGCAATCAGCCCCAGCATTTT. This translates into CASSPSDSRNQPQHF.

The J gene is TRBJ1-1, the V gene TRBV20-1, with unresolved D. Per germline, CDR1 DFQATT and CDR2 SNEGSKA (reference sequence). The CDR3 contains 14 residues. V was shortened by 3 bases and J by 0 bases, with 11 bases between the two germline ends. The CDR3 sequence is CSASPRDMNTEAFF. The CDR3 bases are TGCAGTGCTAGTCCCCGAGACATGAACACTGAAGCTTTCTTT.

J is TRBJ1-6 and V is TRBV30; 7 bases map to TRBD1. V lost 0 bases to trimming and J lost 10 bases; unmatched junction nucleotides: 9. The CDR3 contains 15 residues. From germline, CDR1 is GTSNPN and CDR2 SVGIG (reference sequence). CDR3 sequence (DNA): TGTGCCTGGAGTGTACGGGGGCAGGGGGAATCACCCCTCCACTTT. This translates into CAWSVRGQGESPLHF.

The DNA of the CDR3 is TGCGCCAGCAGGGGGACTAGCGGGGGGGAGACCCAGTACTTC. Protein: CASRGTSGGETQYF. V usage is TRBV10-2 and J usage is TRBJ2-5; TRBD2 aligns across 15 bases. The CDR3 is 14 residues long. CDR1 and CDR2 from the germline V gene are WSHSY and SAAADI. Trimming took 6 bases from V and 5 from J; bases not matched to a gene: 1.

The chain is built from TRBV29-1 and TRBJ1-2, with 8 bases lining up with TRBD1. Germline V CDR1 and CDR2: SQVTM, ANQGSEA. With 3 bases clipped from V and 8 bases from J, the junction kept 8 bases outside the gene matches. There are 13 residues in the CDR3. For the CDR3, the DNA is TGCAGCGTTGAGGGACAGGCGCAGGGGGGCTACACCTTC. Translation gives CSVEGQAQGGYTF.

The chain combines TRBV29-1 with TRBJ1-5, with a tentative D call TRBD1 (5 bases). V lost 4 bases and J lost 4, with 14 bases in between. Germline V gene lookup returns CDR1 SQVTM and CDR2 ANQGSEA. CDR3 length equals 14 residues. Here the CDR3 reads CSVAMRDPNQPQHF. The CDR3 region has the DNA TGCAGCGTTGCCATGCGGGACCCAAATCAGCCCCAGCATTTT. Full variable domain (outside the CDR3, taken from reference TRBV29-1 and TRBJ1-5): SAVISQKPSRDICQRGTSLTIQCQVDSQVTMMFWYRQQPGQSLTLIATANQGSEATYESGFVIDKFPISRPNLTFSTLTVSNMSPEDSSIYLCSVAMRDPNQPQHFGDGTRLSIL.

The chain is built from TRBV10-3 and TRBJ2-2; 10 bases line up with TRBD1. From germline, CDR1 is ENHRY and CDR2 SYGVKD. There are 16 residues in the CDR3. V shed 4 bases, J shed 5 bases, and the junction held 7 bases outside the gene matches. CDR3 amino acids: CAISVGTGAGTGELFF. DNA for the CDR3: TGTGCCATCAGTGTAGGGACAGGGGCCGGTACCGGGGAGCTGTTTTTT.

This chain links TRBV2 with TRBJ1-2; the match to TRBD1 covers 8 bases. Germline V gene data show CDR1 as SNHLY and CDR2 as FYNNEI. The CDR3 consists of 14 residues. With 4 bases clipped from V and 2 bases from J, the junction kept 3 bases outside the gene matches. The CDR3 here is CASSVRQGNYGYTF. The CDR3 bases are TGTGCCAGCAGTGTAAGACAGGGGAACTATGGCTACACCTTC.

The chain couples TRBV6-7 to TRBJ2-1; D uncertain. TRBV6-7 is placed among ORFs of uncertain function. The CDR3 totals 18 residues. The ends were cut back, 6 bases at V and 0 bases at J, with 21 bases in the middle. In nucleotides, the CDR3 is TGTGCCAGCAGCCCGGTCCCGTGGGCCCTCATCTCCTACAATGAGCAGTTCTTC. It is translated as CASSPVPWALISYNEQFF.

This clone was counted a few times. The chain couples TRBV7-2 to TRBJ2-7; D is possibly TRBD1 (7 bases). Germline V gene sequence: CDR1 SGHTA, CDR2 FQGNSA. V was cut by 4 bases and J by 6 bases, with 19 bases left in between. CDR3 length: 15 residues. CDR3 DNA sequence: TGTGCCAGCAGCTCCCAGGGGGGAAACATTATCGAGCAGTACTTC. Protein: CASSSQGGNIIEQYF.

The DNA of the CDR3 is TGTGCCAGCAGCCTAAGGGACAGGCCTAACTATGGCTACACCTTC. This gives the protein CASSLRDRPNYGYTF. V and J are TRBV5-4 and TRBJ1-2, with 8 nucleotides matching TRBD1. CDR1 SGHNT and CDR2 YYREEE come from the germline V gene (reference sequence). The V gene end was trimmed by 4 bases and the J gene end by 0 bases; junction bases not matched to a gene: 5. This CDR3 has 15 amino acids.

This clone has more than one count but fewer than ten. The rearrangement joins TRBV19 to TRBJ1-5; 10 nucleotides align to TRBD1. V lost 7 bases, J lost 12 bases, and 15 bases stayed unmatched. The CDR3 length is 15 residues. CDR1 is LNHDA and CDR2 is SQIVND in the germline V gene (reference sequence). The CDR3 nucleotides are TGTGCCAGTAACCCTGACAGGGGGCGTAAGACCGGCCAGCATTTT. Translating gives CASNPDRGRKTGQHF.